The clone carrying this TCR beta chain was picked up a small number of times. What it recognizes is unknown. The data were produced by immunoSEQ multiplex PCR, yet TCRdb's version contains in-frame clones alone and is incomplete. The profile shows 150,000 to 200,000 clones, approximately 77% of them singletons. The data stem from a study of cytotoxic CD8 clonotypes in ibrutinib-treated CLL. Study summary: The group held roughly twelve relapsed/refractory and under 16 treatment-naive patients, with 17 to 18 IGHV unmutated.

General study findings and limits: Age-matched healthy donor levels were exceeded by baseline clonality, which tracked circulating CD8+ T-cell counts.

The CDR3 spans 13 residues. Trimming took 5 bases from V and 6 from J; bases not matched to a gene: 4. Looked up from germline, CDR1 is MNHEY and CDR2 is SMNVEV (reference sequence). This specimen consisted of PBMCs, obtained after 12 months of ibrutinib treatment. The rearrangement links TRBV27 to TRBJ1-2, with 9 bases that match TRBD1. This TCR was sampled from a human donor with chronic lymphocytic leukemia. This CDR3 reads CASSPRTGDGYTF. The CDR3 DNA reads TGTGCCAGCAGTCCAAGGACAGGGGATGGCTACACCTTC.